The rows below give T cell receptor beta chains drawn from one sample of a study of T cells in Graves' hyperthyroidism and ophthalmopathy. TCRdb processed the multiplex PCR reads anew with MiXCR; each CDR3 protein has one entry. The sample includes approximately 560,000 distinct CDR3 sequences, 15% to 18% of them seen just once. The sample consisted of blood. These TCRs come from a woman aged 25 to 45 with Graves' hyperthyroidism. Both conserved end residues are part of each CDR3. A D gene is named only where the DNA matches it firmly. The size of a clone is reported for some rows only, either as once, few or many, or as a class for expanded clones.

j_gene,abundance,d_gene,v_gene,CDR3aa,CDR3nt
TRBJ2-7,many,TRBD2,TRBV7-2,CASSLTSVYEQYF,TGTGCCAGCAGCTTAACTAGCGTATACGAGCAGTACTTC
TRBJ2-3,few,-,TRBV5-1,CASSLGSATSTDTQYF,TGCGCCAGCAGCTTGGGTAGCGCCACTAGCACAGATACGCAGTATTTT
TRBJ2-3,few,-,TRBV4-1,CASSQTKAGSRTDTQYF,TGCGCCAGCAGCCAAACCAAGGCGGGCAGCCGTACAGATACGCAGTATTTT
TRBJ2-1,many,TRBD2,TRBV20-1,CSASPSSGSYNEQFF,TGCAGTGCTAGTCCCTCTAGCGGGAGTTACAATGAGCAGTTCTTC
TRBJ2-7,-,TRBD2,TRBV20-1,CSARDWSSGDLYEQYF,TGCAGTGCTAGAGATTGGTCTAGCGGGGATCTATACGAGCAGTACTTC
TRBJ2-1,-,TRBD2,TRBV29-1,CSVEEGPLRVAGIWNEQFF,TGCAGCGTTGAAGAGGGGCCGCTTCGAGTAGCGGGAATTTGGAATGAGCAGTTCTTC
TRBJ1-3,few,-,TRBV20-1,CSASWGRSGNTIYF,TGCAGTGCTAGCTGGGGGCGGTCAGGAAACACCATATATTTT
TRBJ1-1,many,-,TRBV28,CASSFQHRNTEAFF,TGTGCCAGCAGTTTTCAGCACAGGAACACTGAAGCTTTCTTT
TRBJ2-1,few,TRBD2,TRBV5-1,CASSSRLAGNAREQFF,TGCGCCAGCAGCTCCAGACTAGCGGGCAACGCGCGTGAGCAGTTCTTC
TRBJ2-7,many,-,TRBV2,CASMSGPGAYEQYF,TGTGCCAGCATGTCCGGACCGGGGGCCTACGAGCAGTACTTC
TRBJ1-1,few,-,TRBV5-1,CASSLSRRGGTEAFF,TGCGCCAGCAGCTTGTCACGAAGGGGTGGGACTGAAGCTTTCTTT
TRBJ1-5,-,-,TRBV19,CASSSTEVNSNQPQHF,TGTGCCAGTAGTTCCACCGAAGTTAATAGCAATCAGCCCCAGCATTTT
TRBJ1-1,-,-,TRBV10-1,CASSEEGSFEAFF,TGCGCCAGCAGTGAGGAGGGCTCCTTTGAAGCTTTCTTT
TRBJ2-1,-,-,TRBV12-3/TRBV12-4,CASNFNLMGPGEQFF,TGTGCCAGCAACTTTAATTTGATGGGTCCAGGTGAGCAGTTCTTC
TRBJ2-3,many,TRBD2,TRBV27,CASSSKAGVLTDTQYF,TGTGCCAGCAGTTCAAAAGCGGGAGTTCTTACAGATACGCAGTATTTT
TRBJ2-1,many,TRBD2,TRBV27,CASSSIAGVGNEQFF,TGTGCCAGCAGTTCGATAGCGGGAGTCGGGAATGAGCAGTTCTTC
TRBJ1-2,-,-,TRBV19,CASSIDRSYGYTF,TGTGCCAGTAGTATTGATCGCTCCTATGGCTACACCTTC
TRBJ2-3,-,-,TRBV9,CASSGGVLTDTQYF,TGTGCCAGCAGCGGGGGAGTTCTCACAGATACGCAGTATTTT
TRBJ1-1,many,TRBD1,TRBV7-2,CASSWGTGGVTEAFF,TGTGCCAGCAGCTGGGGGACAGGGGGCGTCACTGAAGCTTTCTTT
TRBJ1-2,many,-,TRBV5-1,CASSDTGFYGYTF,TGCGCCAGCAGCGACACAGGGTTCTATGGCTACACCTTC
TRBJ1-1,-,-,TRBV7-9,CASIPVPNTEAFF,TGTGCCAGCATACCCGTACCTAACACTGAAGCTTTCTTT
TRBJ1-2,few,-,TRBV19,CASSTPNYGYTF,TGTGCCAGTAGTACCCCAAACTATGGCTACACCTTC
TRBJ1-5,-,-,TRBV19,CASSIVRGNQPQHF,TGTGCCAGTAGTATAGTGAGGGGAAATCAGCCCCAGCATTTT
TRBJ2-7,few,-,TRBV20-1,CSASLAGDTYEQYF,TGCAGTGCTAGTCTCGCGGGTGATACCTACGAGCAGTACTTC
TRBJ1-5,-,TRBD1,TRBV11-2,CASSSSPGTGLQPQHF,TGTGCCAGCAGCTCCTCGCCCGGGACAGGGCTCCAGCCCCAGCATTTT
TRBJ2-7,many,-,TRBV4-3,CASSQDSGHDYEQYF,TGCGCCAGCAGCCAAGACTCAGGGCACGACTACGAGCAGTACTTC
TRBJ2-3,once,-,TRBV27,CASSFSGASYF,TGTGCCAGCAGTTTTTCGGGAGCCTCGTATTTT
TRBJ2-5,-,-,TRBV11-2,CASSLGYSQETQYF,TGTGCCAGCAGCTTAGGCTACAGCCAAGAGACCCAGTACTTC
TRBJ2-3,-,TRBD1,TRBV27,CASSPGQGTPLILSNTDTQYF,TGTGCCAGCAGTCCGGGACAGGGGACTCCCCTCATTCTTTCCAACACAGATACGCAGTATTTT
TRBJ2-1,-,-,TRBV30,CAWSVPSSTYNEQFF,TGTGCCTGGAGTGTACCATCCTCGACTTACAATGAGCAGTTCTTC
TRBJ2-5,many,TRBD1,TRBV6-1,CASALDRGHSETQYF,TGTGCCAGCGCCCTCGACAGGGGGCACTCAGAGACCCAGTACTTC
TRBJ2-1,few,TRBD2,TRBV20-1,CSATRTSGRDEQFF,TGCAGTGCGACCCGGACTAGCGGGAGGGATGAGCAGTTCTTC
TRBJ2-7,-,TRBD2,TRBV13,CASSFLASGFYEQYF,TGTGCCAGCAGCTTTTTGGCTAGCGGATTCTACGAGCAGTACTTC
TRBJ2-1,many,TRBD2,TRBV7-9,CASSTGRGEQFF,TGTGCCAGCAGCACCGGGAGGGGTGAGCAGTTCTTC
TRBJ1-1,-,-,TRBV12-3/TRBV12-4,CASSERRGNTEAFF,TGTGCCAGCAGCGAGAGGAGAGGGAACACTGAAGCTTTCTTT
TRBJ2-2,many,TRBD1,TRBV12-3/TRBV12-4,CASSPGQGSTGELFF,TGTGCCAGCAGTCCGGGACAGGGTAGCACCGGGGAGCTGTTTTTT
TRBJ2-4,-,TRBD1,TRBV5-6,CASSLETGGFTLAKNIQYF,TGTGCCAGCAGCTTGGAAACAGGGGGATTCACCCTAGCCAAAAACATTCAGTACTTC
TRBJ1-2,few,-,TRBV6-1,CASTNPGGYGYTF,TGTGCCAGCACCAACCCCGGGGGCTATGGCTACACCTTC